This T cell receptor (beta chain) was profiled in a study of shared T cell receptors in the human thymus. Libraries were prepared by immunoSEQ multiplex PCR; TCRdb keeps only in-frame clonotypes and omits some of them. The sample gives some 640,000 clones, 80% to 90% of which show up once; just under 0.0095% is in the top ten. The V and J ends lost 4 bases and 7 bases, in that order; junction bases with no gene match: 2. The germline V gene has CDR1 GTSNPN and CDR2 SVGIG (reference sequence). The CDR3 contains 12 residues. These data are also associated with another study on human thymus T cells. That study reports: Resections were taken during corrective heart surgery, and the thymus tissue came from these. Biased V and J segment usage appeared in thymus and peripheral blood. Highly overlapping thymic repertoires among unrelated individuals were reported in related research.

Input material: thymocytes. This sequence originates from a boy in the first two years of life with a congenital heart defect. This chain uses TRBV30 with TRBJ1-1, with TRBD1 identical over 11 bases. The CDR3 nucleotides are TGTGCCTGGATGGGACAGGGGGTTGAAGCTTTCTTT. Its protein is CAWMGQGVEAFF.